This T cell receptor (beta chain) was identified in a study of T-cell memory formation after mild COVID-19. TCRdb recomputed calls from the 5' RACE reads with MiXCR, one row per CDR3 protein. The sample has 250,000 to 300,000 distinct CDR3 sequences; approximately 8.4% are singletons. A few counts support this clonotype. V lost 4 bases, J lost 7 bases, and 17 bases lay in between. Germline loops: CDR1 SGHRS, CDR2 YFSETQ. This CDR3 is 14 amino acids long. The source of this sequence is a man aged 18 to 29 who had mild COVID-19 (a few samples of this study predate the infection). Cell type and time point are not known. The specimen sequenced was PBMCs or a T cell subset sorted from them (not recorded which). The V call is TRBV5-1, the J call TRBJ2-5; weak D call: TRBD1 (5 bases). As DNA, the CDR3 is TGCGCCAGCAGCCCGACGGCGGCTCAGGGGACCCAGTACTTC. This codes for CASSPTAAQGTQYF.